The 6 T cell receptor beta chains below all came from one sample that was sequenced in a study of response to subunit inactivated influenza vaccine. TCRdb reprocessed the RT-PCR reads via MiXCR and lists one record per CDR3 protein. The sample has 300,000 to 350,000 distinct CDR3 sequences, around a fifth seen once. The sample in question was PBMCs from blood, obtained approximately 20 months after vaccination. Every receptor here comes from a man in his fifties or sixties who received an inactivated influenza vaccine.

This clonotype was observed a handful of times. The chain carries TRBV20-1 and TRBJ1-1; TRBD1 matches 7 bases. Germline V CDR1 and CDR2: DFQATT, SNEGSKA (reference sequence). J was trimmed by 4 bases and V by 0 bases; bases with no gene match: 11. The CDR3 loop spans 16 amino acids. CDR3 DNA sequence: TGCAGTGCTAGAGACCCGAGACAGGGAATTTTCACTGAAGCTTTCTTT. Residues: CSARDPRQGIFTEAFF.

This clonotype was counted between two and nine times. CDR3 loop: CASSKQGSDYGYTF. CDR3 nucleotide sequence: TGTGCCAGCAGTAAACAGGGGTCCGACTATGGCTACACCTTC. This sequence joins TRBV6-1 and TRBJ1-2, with 7 bases aligning to TRBD1. CDR1 is MNHNS, CDR2 SASEGT, per germline. V was pared by 5 bases and J by 3 bases, with 6 bases of the junction left unmatched. CDR3 length equals 14 residues.

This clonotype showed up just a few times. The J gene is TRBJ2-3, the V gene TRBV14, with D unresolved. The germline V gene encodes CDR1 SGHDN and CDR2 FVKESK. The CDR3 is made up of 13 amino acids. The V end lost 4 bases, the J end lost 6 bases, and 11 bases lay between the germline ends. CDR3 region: CASSPIGLDTQYF. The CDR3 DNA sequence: TGTGCCAGCAGCCCGATCGGGCTTGATACGCAGTATTTT. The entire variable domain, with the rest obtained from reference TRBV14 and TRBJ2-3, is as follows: EAGVTQFPSHSVIEKGQTVTLRCDPISGHDNLYWYRRVMGKEIKFLLHFVKESKQDESGMPNNRFLAERTGGTYSTLKVQPAELEDSGVYFCASSPIGLDTQYFGPGTRLTVL.

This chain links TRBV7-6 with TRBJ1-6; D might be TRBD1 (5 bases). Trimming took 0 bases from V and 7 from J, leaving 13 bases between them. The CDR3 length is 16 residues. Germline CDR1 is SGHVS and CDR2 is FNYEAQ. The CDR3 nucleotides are TGTGCCAGCAGCTTAGCGGGAAGGGGCCGGAATTCACCCCTCCACTTT. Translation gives CASSLAGRGRNSPLHF.

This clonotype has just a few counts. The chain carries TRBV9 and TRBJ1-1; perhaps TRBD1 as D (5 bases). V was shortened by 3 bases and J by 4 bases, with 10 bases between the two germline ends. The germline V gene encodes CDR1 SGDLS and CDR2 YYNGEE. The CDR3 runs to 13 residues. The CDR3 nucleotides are TGTGCCAGCAGCGCCGGGACTTTCACTGAAGCTTTCTTT. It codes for CASSAGTFTEAFF.

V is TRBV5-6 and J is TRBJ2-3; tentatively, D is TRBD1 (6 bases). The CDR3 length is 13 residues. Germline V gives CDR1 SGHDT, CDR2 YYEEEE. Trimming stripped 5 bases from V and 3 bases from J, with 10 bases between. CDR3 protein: CASRVQGTDTQYF. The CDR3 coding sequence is TGTGCCAGCAGGGTACAGGGTACAGATACGCAGTATTTT.